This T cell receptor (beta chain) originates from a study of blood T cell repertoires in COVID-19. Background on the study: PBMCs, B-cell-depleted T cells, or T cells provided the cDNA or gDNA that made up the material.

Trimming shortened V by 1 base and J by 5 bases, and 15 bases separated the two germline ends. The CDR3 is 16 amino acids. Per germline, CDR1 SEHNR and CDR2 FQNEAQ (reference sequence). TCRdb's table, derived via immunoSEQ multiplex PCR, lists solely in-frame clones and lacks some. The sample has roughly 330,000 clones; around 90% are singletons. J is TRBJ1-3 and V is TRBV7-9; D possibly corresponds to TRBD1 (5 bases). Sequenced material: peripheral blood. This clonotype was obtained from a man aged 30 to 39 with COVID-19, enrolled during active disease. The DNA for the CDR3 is TGTGCCAGCAGCTTAGACTTCGGAGGGGAGAGAAACACCATATATTTT. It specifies CASSLDFGGERNTIYF.